These 2 T cell receptor beta chains originate from one sample sequenced in a study of blood T cell repertoires in COVID-19. Generated by immunoSEQ multiplex PCR, the TCRdb table keeps only in-frame clones and is missing some. This table has some 42,000 clones, about 90% appearing once. Sequencing was carried out using peripheral blood. These receptors came from a man between 45 and 60 years old with active COVID-19.

J is TRBJ1-1 and V is TRBV10-3; D gene uncertain. Germline values: CDR1 ENHRY, CDR2 SYGVKD. The CDR3 length is 16 residues. V lost 2 bases and J lost 7, with 20 bases in between. The DNA of the CDR3 is TGTGCCATCAGTGAGGAGTCGGCCGGGATTAAAGGTGAAGCTTTCTTT. As protein: CAISEESAGIKGEAFF.

This sequence joins TRBV2 and TRBJ1-4; 9 bases map to TRBD1. This CDR3 has 15 residues. Losses at the gene ends were 6 bases for V and 2 bases for J; bases not matched to a gene: 4. Per germline, CDR1 SNHLY and CDR2 FYNNEI. The CDR3 loop is CASRRDRATNEKLFF. Here the CDR3 DNA reads TGTGCCAGCAGAAGGGACAGGGCCACTAATGAAAAACTGTTTTTT.